This passage covers 14 T cell receptor beta chains from one sample sequenced in a study of T cells of healthy individuals. TCRdb reanalysed the 5' RACE reads using MiXCR and keeps one entry per CDR3 protein. The sample yields approximately 58,000 distinct CDR3 sequences, over 12% seen once. The receptors stem from a human donor in good health.

This clonotype appeared a few times. The chain recombines TRBV24-1 with TRBJ1-5, with TRBD1 identical over 7 bases. CDR1 KGHDR and CDR2 SFDVKD come from the germline V gene. With 3 bases clipped from V and 3 bases from J, the junction kept 7 bases outside the gene matches. There are 16 residues in the CDR3. CDR3 in DNA: TGTGCCACCAGTGATGCGGGACAGAGCTTCAATCAGCCCCAGCATTTT. Translation gives CATSDAGQSFNQPQHF.

The CDR3 region is CSVSEGDNTDTQYF. In DNA form, the CDR3 reads TGCAGCGTTTCCGAGGGAGACAACACAGATACGCAGTATTTT. V and J are TRBV29-1 and TRBJ2-3, with D possibly being TRBD2 (5 bases). Germline CDR1 SQVTM, CDR2 ANQGSEA. Trimming stripped 5 bases from V and 2 bases from J, with 14 bases between. The CDR3 is 14 residues long.

Ten or more counts support this clonotype. DNA of the CDR3: TGTGCCAGCAGTGGGGGAATGGGCTCTGGGGCCAACGTCCTGACTTTC. Its protein is CASSGGMGSGANVLTF. The rearrangement joins TRBV6-1 to TRBJ2-6; D unclear. Germline assignment: CDR1 MNHNS and CDR2 SASEGT. V lost 4 bases and J 0 bases, leaving 10 bases between the germline ends. This CDR3 region has 16 residues.

This clonotype was picked up a small number of times. The chain is built from TRBV7-2 and TRBJ2-3; D is uncertain. Germline V CDR1 and CDR2: SGHTA, FQGNSA. The CDR3 is 15 amino acids. V dropped 1 base and J dropped 0 bases, with 8 bases sitting between them. The CDR3 spells CASSLERHSTDTQYF. CDR3 coding DNA: TGTGCCAGCAGCTTAGAACGGCATAGCACAGATACGCAGTATTTT.

This clonotype was detected many times. The genes are TRBV24-1 and TRBJ2-3; the D is unclear. V dropped 6 bases and J dropped 1 base, with 4 bases sitting between them. Per the germline V gene, CDR1 is KGHDR and CDR2 is SFDVKD. The length of the CDR3 is 12 residues. DNA for the CDR3: TGTGCCACCAGTCAGGGCACAGATACGCAGTATTTT. Translated: CATSQGTDTQYF.

This clonotype was observed a handful of times. The chain links TRBV6-6 to TRBJ2-4; weak D call: TRBD2 (7 bases). The CDR3 runs to 14 residues. Trimming removed 0 bases at V and 7 bases at J, with 10 bases between. From germline, CDR1 is MNHNY and CDR2 SVGAGI (reference sequence). The CDR3 DNA reads TGTGCCAGCAGTTACTCGGCGGGGGCGAACATTCAGTACTTC. Its translation is CASSYSAGANIQYF.

This clonotype was detected ten times or more. V and J are TRBV20-1 and TRBJ2-7, with no clear D. The germline gives CDR1 DFQATT, CDR2 SNEGSKA (reference sequence). The CDR3 spans 11 residues. V lost 1 base and J lost 4, with 5 bases in between. CDR3 in amino acids: CSARAAYEQYF. The CDR3 region has the DNA TGCAGTGCTAGAGCTGCTTACGAGCAGTACTTC.

The rearrangement links TRBV7-2 to TRBJ2-7, with a tentative D call TRBD1 (5 bases). Germline CDR1 and CDR2: SGHTA and FQGNSA. The CDR3 has 14 amino acids. V lost 0 bases to trimming and J lost 6 bases, with 12 bases between them. The CDR3 protein is CASSLAGSGREQYF. CDR3 nucleotide sequence: TGTGCCAGCAGCTTAGCGGGTTCAGGGCGCGAGCAGTACTTC.

This clonotype came up many times. The chain has TRBV7-6 and TRBJ2-5; weak D call: TRBD2 (6 bases). The CDR3 contains 16 residues. V lost 2 bases to trimming and J lost 1 base, with 14 bases between them. From germline, CDR1 is SGHVS and CDR2 FNYEAQ. This CDR3 reads CASSLSEGSFQETQYF. Here the CDR3 DNA reads TGTGCCAGCAGCTTATCGGAGGGGAGCTTCCAAGAGACCCAGTACTTC. Together with reference TRBV7-6 and TRBJ2-5, the CDR3 gives the full variable domain: GAGVSQSPRYKVTKRGQDVALRCDPISGHVSLYWYRQALGQGPEFLTYFNYEAQQDKSGLPNDRFSAERPEGSISTLTIQRTEQRDSAMYRCASSLSEGSFQETQYFGPGTRLLVL.

This clonotype was picked up one time. One base away lies a much larger clone, so this may be a sequencing read error. V and J are TRBV15 and TRBJ2-7, with D perhaps matching TRBD1 (6 bases). The V and J ends lost 0 bases and 4 bases respectively, with 13 bases between them. This CDR3 spans 15 amino acids. Germline values: CDR1 LNHNV, CDR2 YYDKDF (reference sequence). The CDR3 DNA reads as TGTGCCACCAGCAGAGATCTAACAGGGTGGTACGAGCAGTACTTC. Its protein product is CATSRDLTGWYEQYF.

This clonotype was seen at least ten times. This chain connects TRBV5-5 to TRBJ2-3; TRBD1 matches at 7 bases. In germline, CDR1 is SGHKS, CDR2 YYEKEE (reference sequence). The V segment lost 3 bases and the J segment 0 bases; nucleotides outside the gene matches: 7. The CDR3 contains 16 residues. The CDR3 bases are TGTGCCAGCAGCTCGACAGGGAGAACTAGCACAGATACGCAGTATTTT. It translates to CASSSTGRTSTDTQYF.

V and J are TRBV4-1 and TRBJ2-3, with 11 bases identical to TRBD2. There are 17 residues in the CDR3. Germline V CDR1 and CDR2: MGHRA, YSYEKL. V dropped 2 bases and J dropped 0; count of bases not matched to a gene: 4. CDR3 nucleotides: TGCGCCAGCAGCCAATCTAGCGGGGGGACTAGCACAGATACGCAGTATTTT. This codes for CASSQSSGGTSTDTQYF.

In DNA, the CDR3 is TGCGCCAGCAGAGTAGGGGACAGCCTGTACAATGAGCAGTTCTTC. This sequence encodes CASRVGDSLYNEQFF. The rearrangement joins TRBV5-1 to TRBJ2-1; 7 bases are a match to TRBD1. Germline assignment: CDR1 SGHRS and CDR2 YFSETQ. Germline trimming cut 5 bases from V and 4 bases from J; bases unmatched to any gene: 9. The CDR3 is 15 residues long.

V is TRBV7-9 and J is TRBJ1-1; the D gene is possibly TRBD1 (5 bases). Trimming took off 4 bases at V and 3 bases at J, with 15 bases between the two ends. The CDR3 has 15 amino acids. Germline CDR1 reads SEHNR; CDR2 reads FQNEAQ (reference sequence). In nucleotides, the CDR3 is TGTGCCAGCAGCTCCCGAGAGGGGCTGGACACTGAAGCTTTCTTT. It yields the protein CASSSREGLDTEAFF.